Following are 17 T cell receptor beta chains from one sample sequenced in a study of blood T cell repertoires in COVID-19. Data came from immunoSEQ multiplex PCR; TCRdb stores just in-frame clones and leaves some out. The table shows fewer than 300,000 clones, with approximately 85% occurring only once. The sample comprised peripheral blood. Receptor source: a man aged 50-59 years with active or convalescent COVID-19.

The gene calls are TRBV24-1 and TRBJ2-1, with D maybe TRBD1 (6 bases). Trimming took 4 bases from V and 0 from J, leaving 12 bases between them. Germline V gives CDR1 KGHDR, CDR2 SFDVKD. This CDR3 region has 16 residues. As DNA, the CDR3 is TGTGCCACCAGTGACCAGACAGGAGCCTCCTACAATGAGCAGTTCTTC. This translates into CATSDQTGASYNEQFF.

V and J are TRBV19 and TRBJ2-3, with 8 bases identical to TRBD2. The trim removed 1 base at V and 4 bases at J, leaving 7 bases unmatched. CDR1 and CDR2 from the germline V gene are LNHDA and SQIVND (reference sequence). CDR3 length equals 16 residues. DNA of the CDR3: TGTGCCAGTAGTATAGCGAGGACTAGCAGCCCAGATACGCAGTATTTT. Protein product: CASSIARTSSPDTQYF.

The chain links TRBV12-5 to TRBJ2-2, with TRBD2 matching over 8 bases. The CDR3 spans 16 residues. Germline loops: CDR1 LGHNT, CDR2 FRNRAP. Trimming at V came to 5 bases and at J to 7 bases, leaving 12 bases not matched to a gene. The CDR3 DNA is TGTGCTAGTGGTCCATCCGGGACTAGGAGTGTCGGGGAGCTGTTTTTT. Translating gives CASGPSGTRSVGELFF.

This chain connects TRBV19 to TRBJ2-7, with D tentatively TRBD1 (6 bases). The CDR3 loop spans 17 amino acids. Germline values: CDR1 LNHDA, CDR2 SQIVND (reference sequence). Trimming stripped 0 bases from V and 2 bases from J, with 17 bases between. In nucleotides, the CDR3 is TGTGCCAGTAGTATAGAGGCCGCAGGGGCCTTTCCCTACGAGCAGTACTTC. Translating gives CASSIEAAGAFPYEQYF. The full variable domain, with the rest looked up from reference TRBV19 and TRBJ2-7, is DGGITQSPKYLFRKEGQNVTLSCEQNLNHDAMYWYRQDPGQGLRLIYYSQIVNDFQKGDIAEGYSVSREKKESFPLTVTSAQKNPTAFYLCASSIEAAGAFPYEQYFGPGTRLTVT.

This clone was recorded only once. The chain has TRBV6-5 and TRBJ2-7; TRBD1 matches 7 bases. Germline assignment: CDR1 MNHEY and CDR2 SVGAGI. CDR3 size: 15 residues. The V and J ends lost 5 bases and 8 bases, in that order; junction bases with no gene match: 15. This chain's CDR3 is CASSPIGTDSRQQYF. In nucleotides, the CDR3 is TGTGCCAGCAGTCCCATCGGGACAGATTCCCGCCAGCAGTACTTC.

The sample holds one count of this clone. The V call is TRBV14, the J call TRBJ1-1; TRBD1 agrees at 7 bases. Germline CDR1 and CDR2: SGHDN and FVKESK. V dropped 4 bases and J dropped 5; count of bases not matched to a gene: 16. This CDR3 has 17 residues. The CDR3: CASSPIWTGPKGTEAFF. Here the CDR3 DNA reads TGTGCCAGCAGCCCGATTTGGACAGGTCCCAAGGGGACTGAAGCTTTCTTT. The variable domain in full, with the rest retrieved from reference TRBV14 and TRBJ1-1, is EAGVTQFPSHSVIEKGQTVTLRCDPISGHDNLYWYRRVMGKEIKFLLHFVKESKQDESGMPNNRFLAERTGGTYSTLKVQPAELEDSGVYFCASSPIWTGPKGTEAFFGQGTRLTVV.

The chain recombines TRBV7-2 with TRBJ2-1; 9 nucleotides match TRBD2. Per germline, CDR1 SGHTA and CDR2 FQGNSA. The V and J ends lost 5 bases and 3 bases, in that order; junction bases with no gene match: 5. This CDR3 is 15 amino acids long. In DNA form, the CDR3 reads TGTGCCAGCAGCCCGACTAGCGGCTTCTACAATGAGCAGTTCTTC. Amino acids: CASSPTSGFYNEQFF.

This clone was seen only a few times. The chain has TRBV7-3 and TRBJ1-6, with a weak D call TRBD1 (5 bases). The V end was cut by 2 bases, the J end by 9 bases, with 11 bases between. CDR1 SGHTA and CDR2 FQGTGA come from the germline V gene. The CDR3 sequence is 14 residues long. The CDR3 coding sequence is TGTGCCAGCAGCTTAGGGGGGTCGGGTTCACCCCTCCACTTT. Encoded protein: CASSLGGSGSPLHF.

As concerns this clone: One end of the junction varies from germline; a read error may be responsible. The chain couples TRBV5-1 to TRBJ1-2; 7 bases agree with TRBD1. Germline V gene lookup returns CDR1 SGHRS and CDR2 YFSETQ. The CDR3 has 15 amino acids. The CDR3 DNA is TGCGCCAGCAGCTTAATGACAGGGATTAACGATGGCTACACCTTC. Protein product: CASSLMTGINDGYTF.

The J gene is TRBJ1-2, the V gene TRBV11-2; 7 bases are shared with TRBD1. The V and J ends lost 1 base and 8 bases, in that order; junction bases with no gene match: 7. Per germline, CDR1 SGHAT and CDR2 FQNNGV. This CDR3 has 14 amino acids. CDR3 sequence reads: CASSLARQGGGYTF. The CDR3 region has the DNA TGTGCCAGCAGCTTAGCTCGACAGGGCGGGGGCTACACCTTC.

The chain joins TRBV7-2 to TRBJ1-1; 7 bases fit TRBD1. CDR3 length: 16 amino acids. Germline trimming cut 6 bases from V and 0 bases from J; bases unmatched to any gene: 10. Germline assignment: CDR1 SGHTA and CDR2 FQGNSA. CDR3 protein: CASSRQGAIMNTEAFF. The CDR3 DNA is TGTGCCAGCAGTCGACAGGGCGCAATTATGAACACTGAAGCTTTCTTT.

The CDR3 DNA sequence: TGTGCCTGGAGGGACGGGACAGGGGGACCCGGGGAGCTGTTTTTT. Amino acids: CAWRDGTGGPGELFF. The chain uses TRBV30 and TRBJ2-2; 11 nucleotides line up with TRBD1. The CDR3 consists of 15 residues. Trimming at V came to 3 bases and at J to 6 bases, leaving 6 bases not matched to a gene. Germline values: CDR1 GTSNPN, CDR2 SVGIG (reference sequence).

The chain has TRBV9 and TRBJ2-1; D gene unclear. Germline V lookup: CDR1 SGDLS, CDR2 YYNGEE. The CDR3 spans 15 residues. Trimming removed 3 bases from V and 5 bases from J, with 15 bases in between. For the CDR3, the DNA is TGTGCCAGCAGCGGGCCCTCGGCGGCAGACAATGAGCAGTTCTTC. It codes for CASSGPSAADNEQFF.

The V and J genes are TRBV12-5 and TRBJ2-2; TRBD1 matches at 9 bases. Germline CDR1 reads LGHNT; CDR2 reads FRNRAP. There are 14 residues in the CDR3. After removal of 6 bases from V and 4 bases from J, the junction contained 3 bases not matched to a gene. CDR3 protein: CASGETGGTGELFF. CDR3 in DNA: TGTGCTAGTGGGGAGACAGGGGGCACCGGGGAGCTGTTTTTT.

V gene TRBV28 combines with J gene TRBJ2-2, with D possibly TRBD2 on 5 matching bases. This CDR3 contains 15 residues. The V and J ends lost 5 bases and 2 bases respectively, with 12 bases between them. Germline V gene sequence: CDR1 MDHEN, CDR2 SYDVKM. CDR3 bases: TGTGCCAGCAGTCCATCCCGGGGTAACACCGGGGAGCTGTTTTTT. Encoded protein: CASSPSRGNTGELFF.

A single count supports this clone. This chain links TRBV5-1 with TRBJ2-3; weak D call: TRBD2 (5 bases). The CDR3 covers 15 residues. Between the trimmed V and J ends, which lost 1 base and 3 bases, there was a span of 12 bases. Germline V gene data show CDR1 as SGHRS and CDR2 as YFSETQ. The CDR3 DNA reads TGCGCCAGCAGCTTGCGGAGCGGAGGAACAGATACGCAGTATTTT. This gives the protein CASSLRSGGTDTQYF.

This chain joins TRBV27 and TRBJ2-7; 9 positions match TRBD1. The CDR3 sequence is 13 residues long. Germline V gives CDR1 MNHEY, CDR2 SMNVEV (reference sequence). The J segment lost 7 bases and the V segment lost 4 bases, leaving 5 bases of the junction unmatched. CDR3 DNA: TGTGCCAGCAGTTGGACAGGGGTGGGGGAGCAGTACTTC. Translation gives CASSWTGVGEQYF.